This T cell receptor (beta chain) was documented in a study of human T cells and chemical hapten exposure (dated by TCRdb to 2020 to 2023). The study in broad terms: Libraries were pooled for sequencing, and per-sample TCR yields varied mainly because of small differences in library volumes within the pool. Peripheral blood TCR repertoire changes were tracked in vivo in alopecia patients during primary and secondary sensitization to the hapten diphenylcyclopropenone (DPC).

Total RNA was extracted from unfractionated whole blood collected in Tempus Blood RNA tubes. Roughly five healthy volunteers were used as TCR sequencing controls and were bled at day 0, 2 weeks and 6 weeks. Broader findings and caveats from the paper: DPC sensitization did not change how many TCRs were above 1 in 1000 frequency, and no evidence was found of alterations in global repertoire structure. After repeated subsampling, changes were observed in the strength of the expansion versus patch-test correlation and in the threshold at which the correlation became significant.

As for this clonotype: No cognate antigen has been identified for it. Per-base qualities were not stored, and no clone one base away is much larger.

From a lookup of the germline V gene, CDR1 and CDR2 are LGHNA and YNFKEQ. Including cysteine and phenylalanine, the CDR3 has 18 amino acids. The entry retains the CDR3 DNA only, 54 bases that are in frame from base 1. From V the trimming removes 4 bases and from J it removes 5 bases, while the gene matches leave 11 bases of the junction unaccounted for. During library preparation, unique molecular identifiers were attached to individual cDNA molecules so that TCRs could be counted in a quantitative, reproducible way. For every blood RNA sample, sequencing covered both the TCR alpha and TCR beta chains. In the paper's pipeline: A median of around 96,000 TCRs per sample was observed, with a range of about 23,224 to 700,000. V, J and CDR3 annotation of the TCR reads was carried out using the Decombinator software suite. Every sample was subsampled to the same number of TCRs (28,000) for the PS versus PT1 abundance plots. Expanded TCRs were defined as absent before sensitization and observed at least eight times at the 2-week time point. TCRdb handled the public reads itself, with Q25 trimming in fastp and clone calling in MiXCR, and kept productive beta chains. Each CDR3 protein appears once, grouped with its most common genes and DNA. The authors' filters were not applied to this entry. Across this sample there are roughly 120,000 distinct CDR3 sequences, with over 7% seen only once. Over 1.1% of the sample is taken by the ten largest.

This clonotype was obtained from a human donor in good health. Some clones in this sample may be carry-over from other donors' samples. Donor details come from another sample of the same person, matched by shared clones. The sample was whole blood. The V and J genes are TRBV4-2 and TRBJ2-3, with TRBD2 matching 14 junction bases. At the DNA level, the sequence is TGTGCCAGCAGCCCCCGACTAGCGGGGGGGCTTGTTGAAGATACGCAGTATTTT. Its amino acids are CASSPRLAGGLVEDTQYF.